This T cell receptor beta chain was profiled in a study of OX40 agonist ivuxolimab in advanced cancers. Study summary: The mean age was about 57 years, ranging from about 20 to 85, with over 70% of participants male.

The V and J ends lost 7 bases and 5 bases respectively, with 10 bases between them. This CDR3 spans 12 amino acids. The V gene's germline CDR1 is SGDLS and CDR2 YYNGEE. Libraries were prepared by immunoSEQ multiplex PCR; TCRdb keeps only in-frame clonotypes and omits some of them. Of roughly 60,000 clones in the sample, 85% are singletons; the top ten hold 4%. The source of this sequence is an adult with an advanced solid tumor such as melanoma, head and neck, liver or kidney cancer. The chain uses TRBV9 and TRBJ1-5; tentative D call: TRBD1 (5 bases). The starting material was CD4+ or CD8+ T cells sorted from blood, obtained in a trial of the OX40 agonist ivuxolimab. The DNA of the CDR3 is TGTGCCAGCGGGACGGGGGATCAGCCCCAGCATTTT. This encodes CASGTGDQPQHF.